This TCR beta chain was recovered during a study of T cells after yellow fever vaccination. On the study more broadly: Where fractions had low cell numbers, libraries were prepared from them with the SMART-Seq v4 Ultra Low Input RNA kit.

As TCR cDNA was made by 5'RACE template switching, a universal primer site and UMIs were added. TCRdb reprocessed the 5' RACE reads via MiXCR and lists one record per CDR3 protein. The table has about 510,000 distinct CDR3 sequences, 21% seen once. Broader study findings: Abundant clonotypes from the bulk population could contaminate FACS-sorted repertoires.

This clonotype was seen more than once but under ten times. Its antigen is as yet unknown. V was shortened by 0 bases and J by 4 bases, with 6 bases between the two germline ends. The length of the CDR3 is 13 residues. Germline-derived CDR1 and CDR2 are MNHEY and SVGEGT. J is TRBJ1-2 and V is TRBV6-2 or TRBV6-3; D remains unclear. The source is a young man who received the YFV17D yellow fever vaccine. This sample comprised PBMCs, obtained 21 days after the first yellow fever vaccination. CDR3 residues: CASSYSAAYGYTF. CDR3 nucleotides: TGTGCCAGCAGTTACTCGGCAGCCTATGGCTACACCTTC.